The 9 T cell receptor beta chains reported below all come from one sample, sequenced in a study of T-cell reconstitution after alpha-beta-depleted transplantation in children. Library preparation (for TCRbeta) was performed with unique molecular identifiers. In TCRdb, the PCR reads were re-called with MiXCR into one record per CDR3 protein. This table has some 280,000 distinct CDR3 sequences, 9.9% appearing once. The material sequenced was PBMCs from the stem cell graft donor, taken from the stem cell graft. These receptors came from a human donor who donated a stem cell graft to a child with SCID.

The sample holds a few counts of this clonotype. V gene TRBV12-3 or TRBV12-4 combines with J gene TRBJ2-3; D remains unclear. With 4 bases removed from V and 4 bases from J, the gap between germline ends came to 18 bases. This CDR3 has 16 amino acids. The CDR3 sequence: CASSSPRTILADTQYF. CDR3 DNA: TGTGCCAGCAGTTCCCCCCGGACCATCCTGGCAGATACGCAGTATTTT.

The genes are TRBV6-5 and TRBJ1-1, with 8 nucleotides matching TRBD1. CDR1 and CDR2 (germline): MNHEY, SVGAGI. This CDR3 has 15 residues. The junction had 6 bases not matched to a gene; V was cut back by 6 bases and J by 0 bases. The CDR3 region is CASSSGQGLNTEAFF. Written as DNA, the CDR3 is TGTGCCAGCAGCAGCGGACAGGGCTTGAACACTGAAGCTTTCTTT.

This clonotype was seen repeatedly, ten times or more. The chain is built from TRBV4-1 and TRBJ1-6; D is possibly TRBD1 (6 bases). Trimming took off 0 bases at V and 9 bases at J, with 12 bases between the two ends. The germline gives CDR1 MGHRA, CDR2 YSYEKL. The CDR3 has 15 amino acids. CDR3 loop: CASSQEAGAVSPLHF. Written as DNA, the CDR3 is TGCGCCAGCAGCCAAGAAGCAGGGGCCGTTTCACCCCTCCACTTT.

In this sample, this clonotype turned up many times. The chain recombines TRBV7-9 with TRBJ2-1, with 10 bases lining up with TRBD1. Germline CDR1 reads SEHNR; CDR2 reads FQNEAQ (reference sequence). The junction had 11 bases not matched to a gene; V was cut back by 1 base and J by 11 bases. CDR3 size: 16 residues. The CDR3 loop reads CASSLVAGTGDPKQFF. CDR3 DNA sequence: TGTGCCAGCAGCTTAGTGGCCGGGACAGGGGACCCCAAGCAGTTCTTC.

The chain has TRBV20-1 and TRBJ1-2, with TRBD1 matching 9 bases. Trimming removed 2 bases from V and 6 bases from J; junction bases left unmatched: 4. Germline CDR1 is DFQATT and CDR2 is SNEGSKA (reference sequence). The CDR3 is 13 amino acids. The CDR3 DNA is TGCAGTGCTAGACTAACAGGGGGCGATGGCTACACCTTC. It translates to CSARLTGGDGYTF.

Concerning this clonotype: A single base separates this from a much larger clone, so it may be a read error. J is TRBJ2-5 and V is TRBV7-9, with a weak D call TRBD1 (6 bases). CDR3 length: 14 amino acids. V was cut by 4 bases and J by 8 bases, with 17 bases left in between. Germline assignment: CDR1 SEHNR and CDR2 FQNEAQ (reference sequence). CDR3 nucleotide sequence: TGTGCCAGCAGCTCCCGGACAGTTCTGGAAACCCAGTACTTC. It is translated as CASSSRTVLETQYF.

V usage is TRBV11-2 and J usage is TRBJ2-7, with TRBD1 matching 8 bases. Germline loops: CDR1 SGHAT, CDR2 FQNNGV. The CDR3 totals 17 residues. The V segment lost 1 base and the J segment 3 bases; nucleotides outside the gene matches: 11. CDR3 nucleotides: TGTGCCAGCAGCTTAGGGGCCAGGGGGCGAATTATCTACGAGCAGTACTTC. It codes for CASSLGARGRIIYEQYF.

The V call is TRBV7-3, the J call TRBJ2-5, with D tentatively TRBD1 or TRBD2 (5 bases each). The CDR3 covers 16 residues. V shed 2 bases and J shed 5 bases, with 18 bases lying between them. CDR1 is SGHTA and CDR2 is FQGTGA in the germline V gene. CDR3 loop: CASSLGFGGFEETQYF. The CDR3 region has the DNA TGTGCCAGCAGCTTAGGCTTTGGGGGATTCGAGGAGACCCAGTACTTC.

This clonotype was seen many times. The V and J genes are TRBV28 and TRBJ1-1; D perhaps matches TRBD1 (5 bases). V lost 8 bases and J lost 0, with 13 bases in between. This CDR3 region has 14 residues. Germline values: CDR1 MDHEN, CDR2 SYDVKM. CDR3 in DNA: TGTGCCAGCGGGGTTGGGGCCATGAACACTGAAGCTTTCTTT. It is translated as CASGVGAMNTEAFF.